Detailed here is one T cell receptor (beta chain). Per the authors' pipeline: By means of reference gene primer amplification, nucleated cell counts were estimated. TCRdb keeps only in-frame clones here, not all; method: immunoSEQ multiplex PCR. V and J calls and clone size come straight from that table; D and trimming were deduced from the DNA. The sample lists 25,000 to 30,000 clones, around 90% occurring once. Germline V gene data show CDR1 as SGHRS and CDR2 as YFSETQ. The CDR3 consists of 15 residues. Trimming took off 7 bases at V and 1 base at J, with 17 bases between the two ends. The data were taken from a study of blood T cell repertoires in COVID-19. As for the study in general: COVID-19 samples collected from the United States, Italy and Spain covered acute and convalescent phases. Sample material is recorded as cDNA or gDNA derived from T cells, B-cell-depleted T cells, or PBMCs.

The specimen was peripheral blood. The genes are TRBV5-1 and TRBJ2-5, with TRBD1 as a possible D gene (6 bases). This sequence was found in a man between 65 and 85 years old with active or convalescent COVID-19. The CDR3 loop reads CASHTSTGSQETQYF. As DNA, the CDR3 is TGCGCCAGCCACACTTCGACAGGTAGCCAAGAGACCCAGTACTTC.